What follows are 25 T cell receptor beta chains derived from one specimen sequenced in a study of regulatory T cells in long-lasting Graves disease (dated by TCRdb to about 2021). The sample's time point label is to be understood as: newly diagnosed GD, antithyroid drugs for less than 3 months. For both TCR sequencing and RNA sequencing, RNA was extracted from PBMCs using TRIzol. The library was produced with multiplex PCR. The instrument given in TCRdb is Illumina HiSeq 4000. CDR3 regions were amplified by Arm-PCR with iRepertoire HTBI primers to construct TCR beta libraries. Using fastp at Q25 and MiXCR, TCRdb reprocessed the public reads and kept productive beta chains. Duplicate CDR3 protein sequences are folded into a single record with the most common DNA and genes. Counted in this sample were about 400,000 distinct CDR3 sequences; roughly 16% of them appeared once. 20% to 25% of the sample goes to the ten largest clones.

The sequencing here drew on peripheral blood mononuclear cells (PBMCs), taken at new diagnosis, from a patient treated with antithyroid drugs. The receptor source for this set is a female donor with Graves disease.

The chain links TRBV20-1 to TRBJ1-1; 7 bases fit TRBD1. The CDR3 covers 13 residues. V was pared by 6 bases and J by 1 base, with 5 bases of the junction left unmatched. The germline gives CDR1 DFQATT, CDR2 SNEGSKA (reference sequence). CDR3 in amino acids: CSAPGTENTEAFF. The CDR3 DNA is TGCAGTGCCCCCGGGACAGAGAACACTGAAGCTTTCTTT.

The chain couples TRBV4-1 to TRBJ2-2; 10 bases are a match to TRBD1. The CDR3 totals 15 residues. V shed 4 bases, J shed 6 bases, and the junction held 5 bases outside the gene matches. Germline values: CDR1 MGHRA, CDR2 YSYEKL. DNA of the CDR3: TGCGCCAGCAGCCTTCGACAGGGGGCTGCCGGGGAGCTGTTTTTT. Its protein product is CASSLRQGAAGELFF.

CDR3 protein: CASSYGIQRDYEQYF. In DNA, the CDR3 is TGTGCCAGCAGTTACGGAATACAGCGTGACTACGAGCAGTACTTC. The V call is TRBV6-9, the J call TRBJ2-7; D not resolved. Trimming pared 3 bases from V and 3 bases from J, leaving 15 bases between. The CDR3 covers 15 residues. The germline CDR1 and CDR2 sequences are MNHGY and SVAAGI.

The table lists this clonotype with many counts. The chain couples TRBV5-1 to TRBJ1-1; 10 bases agree with TRBD1. The V and J ends lost 0 bases and 3 bases, in that order; junction bases with no gene match: 2. CDR3 length: 15 residues. Germline CDR1 is SGHRS and CDR2 is YFSETQ. CDR3 nucleotide sequence: TGCGCCAGCAGCTTGGTCGGGACAGGGGACACTGAAGCTTTCTTT. Its protein is CASSLVGTGDTEAFF.

In regard to this clonotype: An end of the junction differs from the germline gene, which may be a read error. The V call is TRBV12-3 or TRBV12-4, the J call TRBJ2-5; 10 nucleotides align to TRBD2. CDR3 length: 15 amino acids. The CDR3 DNA is TGTGCCAGCAAATTGAGCGGGAGGGTCCAAGGGACCCAGTACTTC. The encoded protein is CASKLSGRVQGTQYF.

The table lists this clonotype with many counts. The J gene is TRBJ1-2, the V gene TRBV28, with D uncertain. This CDR3 spans 12 amino acids. The V gene lost 5 bases and the J gene lost 3 bases, with 7 bases spanning the gap. The germline gives CDR1 MDHEN, CDR2 SYDVKM. CDR3: CASSPPDYGYTF. The CDR3 DNA reads TGTGCCAGCAGTCCCCCGGACTATGGCTACACCTTC.

J is TRBJ1-2 and V is TRBV14; D is undetermined. Germline lookup yields CDR1 SGHDN and CDR2 FVKESK. This CDR3 contains 14 residues. Trimming removed 1 base from V and 2 bases from J, with 8 bases in between. The CDR3 DNA reads as TGTGCCAGCAGCCAAGGTTCCCAGAACTATGGCTACACCTTC. Protein product: CASSQGSQNYGYTF.

There are a few counts of this clonotype. The chain links TRBV27 to TRBJ2-7, with TRBD2 identical over 9 bases. This CDR3 has 15 amino acids. V trimming: 2 bases; J trimming: 4 bases; junction bases outside the gene matches: 6. The V gene's germline CDR1 is MNHEY and CDR2 SMNVEV (reference sequence). The CDR3 loop is CASSLLAGRAYEQYF. In nucleotides, the CDR3 is TGTGCCAGCAGTTTACTAGCGGGGAGAGCGTACGAGCAGTACTTC.

This clonotype was seen ten or more times. The chain employs TRBV12-3 or TRBV12-4 and TRBJ2-3; the D gene is possibly TRBD1 (5 bases). The V end was cut by 8 bases, the J end by 1 base, with 22 bases between. This CDR3 spans 17 amino acids. CDR3 protein: CASLLGGPLRGTDTQYF. As DNA, the CDR3 is TGTGCCAGCTTGCTAGGTGGTCCCCTCAGGGGCACAGATACGCAGTATTTT.

The genes are TRBV6-1 and TRBJ2-7; D possibly corresponds to TRBD2 (5 bases). This CDR3 is 16 amino acids long. Between the trimmed V and J ends, which lost 7 bases and 0 bases, there was a span of 19 bases. Germline CDR1 is MNHNS and CDR2 is SASEGT. For the CDR3, the DNA is TGTGCCAGCACCGGATCTTACAGCGGAAACTCCTACGAGCAGTACTTC. Its protein is CASTGSYSGNSYEQYF.

This clonotype has at least ten counts. The chain employs TRBV5-1 and TRBJ2-2; perhaps TRBD2 as D (5 bases). Germline CDR1 reads SGHRS; CDR2 reads YFSETQ. The CDR3 contains 17 residues. The V end was cut by 5 bases, the J end by 0 bases, with 17 bases between. The CDR3 loop reads CASRYPLGGSNTGELFF. The CDR3 DNA follows: TGCGCCAGCAGGTACCCGCTCGGCGGGTCGAACACCGGGGAGCTGTTTTTT.

This clonotype came up a few times. This chain connects TRBV6-2 or TRBV6-3 to TRBJ1-5; D gene unclear. The V gene's germline CDR1 is MNHEY and CDR2 SVGEGT. With 0 bases removed from V and 5 bases from J, the gap between germline ends came to 17 bases. The CDR3 has 17 amino acids. CDR3 in amino acids: CASSYSIFILGYQPQHF. DNA of the CDR3: TGTGCCAGCAGTTACTCGATATTTATTCTTGGATATCAGCCCCAGCATTTT.

This clonotype was found many times. The V and J genes are TRBV24-1 and TRBJ1-4; D call uncertain. This CDR3 spans 16 amino acids. Looked up from germline, CDR1 is KGHDR and CDR2 is SFDVKD. V was shortened by 3 bases and J by 8 bases, with 18 bases between the two germline ends. The CDR3 region is CATSDPSNGFSEKLFF. The DNA of the CDR3 is TGTGCCACCAGTGATCCATCGAACGGTTTCAGCGAAAAACTGTTTTTT.

Details on this clonotype: A much larger clone is a single base away; this may be a read error. This chain joins TRBV12-3 or TRBV12-4 and TRBJ1-2; no definite D call. CDR3 length: 13 residues. The CDR3 reads CDSTSVGISGYTF. CDR3 bases: TGTGACAGCACCTCGGTGGGCATCTCTGGCTACACCTTC.

This chain connects TRBV19 to TRBJ1-1; D is uncertain. Germline assignment: CDR1 LNHDA and CDR2 SQIVND (reference sequence). The CDR3 is 11 amino acids. The V end was cut by 11 bases, the J end by 4 bases, with 11 bases between. The CDR3 nucleotides are TGTGCCGGCCGACGGGGCACTGAAGCTTTCTTT. This sequence encodes CAGRRGTEAFF.

This clonotype was counted many times. The V call is TRBV2, the J call TRBJ1-1, with D perhaps TRBD1 (5 bases). The V gene lost 6 bases and the J gene lost 7 bases, with 15 bases spanning the gap. CDR3 length equals 13 residues. Per germline, CDR1 SNHLY and CDR2 FYNNEI. The CDR3 loop is CASSTPKGREAFF. The DNA for the CDR3 is TGTGCCAGCAGCACACCCAAGGGACGTGAAGCTTTCTTT.

This clonotype was picked up many times. This rearrangement joins TRBV12-3 or TRBV12-4 to TRBJ2-7, with D unresolved. This CDR3 is built from 12 residues. V was shortened by 5 bases and J by 0 bases, with 5 bases between the two germline ends. The CDR3 sequence: CASSAYSYEQYF. CDR3 bases: TGTGCCAGCAGTGCCTACTCCTACGAGCAGTACTTC.

This clonotype was counted many times. The chain recombines TRBV20-1 with TRBJ2-3; D might be TRBD2 (5 bases). V lost 5 bases, J lost 2 bases, and 11 bases lay in between. The CDR3 sequence is 13 residues long. The V gene's germline CDR1 is DFQATT and CDR2 SNEGSKA (reference sequence). The chain's CDR3 is CSAGNGNTDTQYF. Here the CDR3 DNA reads TGCAGTGCTGGAAACGGGAACACAGATACGCAGTATTTT.

Many counts were recorded for this clonotype. A read error may account for a junction end that differs from germline. This chain uses TRBV28 with TRBJ1-3; D gene ambiguous. The CDR3 is 14 amino acids. From germline, CDR1 is MDHEN and CDR2 SYDVKM. The CDR3 protein is CASGLDTAGNTIYF. The CDR3 DNA reads as TGTGCCAGCGGTTTAGACACCGCTGGAAACACCATATATTTT.

The chain has TRBV6-1 and TRBJ1-2, with D hard to call. This CDR3 comprises 11 residues. V gave up 8 bases and J gave up 8 bases, with 12 bases separating them. Germline V CDR1 and CDR2: MNHNS, SASEGT. The CDR3 loop is CASLWGSGYTF. For the CDR3, the DNA is TGTGCCAGCTTGTGGGGAAGCGGCTACACCTTC.

This clonotype was found many times. The chain has TRBV20-1 and TRBJ2-3, with no clear D. V was clipped by 6 bases and J by 1 base, with 8 bases between them. Germline V gene lookup returns CDR1 DFQATT and CDR2 SNEGSKA (reference sequence). CDR3 length: 12 amino acids. The CDR3 region has the DNA TGCAGTGCCCAACCCCGCACAGATACGCAGTATTTT. Its protein product is CSAQPRTDTQYF.

In its sample, this clonotype was seen a few times. The chain recombines TRBV7-9 with TRBJ2-1; the D gene is possibly TRBD2 (5 bases). The CDR3 length is 17 residues. With 5 bases removed from V and 0 bases from J, the gap between germline ends came to 17 bases. CDR1 and CDR2 (germline): SEHNR, FQNEAQ (reference sequence). The CDR3 reads CASSPGLGFGSYNEQFF. As DNA, the CDR3 is TGTGCCAGCAGCCCAGGACTTGGTTTCGGCTCCTACAATGAGCAGTTCTTC.

This clonotype was detected many times. The chain links TRBV19 to TRBJ1-2; TRBD1 is a possible D gene (5 bases). The V end lost 5 bases, the J end lost 0 bases, and 13 bases lay between the germline ends. CDR1 is LNHDA, CDR2 SQIVND, per germline (reference sequence). The length of the CDR3 is 15 residues. CDR3 sequence: CASSWGSRANYGYTF. The CDR3 coding sequence is TGTGCCAGTAGTTGGGGGTCCCGGGCTAACTATGGCTACACCTTC.

This clonotype was recorded at least ten times. The rearrangement uses TRBV13 and TRBJ2-2; D gene unclear. Germline lookup yields CDR1 PRHDT and CDR2 FYEKMQ (reference sequence). V lost 0 bases and J 7 bases, leaving 9 bases between the germline ends. This CDR3 is built from 14 residues. CDR3 loop: CASSLGYANGELFF. CDR3 DNA sequence: TGTGCCAGCAGCTTAGGCTATGCGAACGGGGAGCTGTTTTTT.

The chain joins TRBV11-2 to TRBJ2-7; 9 bases map to TRBD2. This CDR3 region has 16 residues. Per germline, CDR1 SGHAT and CDR2 FQNNGV. The junction had 7 bases not matched to a gene; V was cut back by 3 bases and J by 1 base. Written as DNA, the CDR3 is TGTGCCAGCAGCTTCGGCGGGGGGGTTCCTTCCTACGAGCAGTACTTC. Translation gives CASSFGGGVPSYEQYF.